Listed here are 23 T cell receptor beta chains from one sample, sequenced in a study of blood T cell repertoires in COVID-19. Some clones are missing from TCRdb's copy, which holds only in-frame ones; the method was immunoSEQ multiplex PCR. The repertoire holds more than 300,000 clones, with approximately 90% as singletons. What was sequenced was peripheral blood. These receptor sequences come from a woman between 25 and 40 years old with COVID-19, enrolled during active disease.

J is TRBJ1-2 and V is TRBV15, with D possibly being TRBD1 (5 bases). Germline V gene sequence: CDR1 LNHNV, CDR2 YYDKDF (reference sequence). Trimming shortened V by 0 bases and J by 4 bases, and 15 bases separated the two germline ends. The CDR3 runs to 16 residues. CDR3 protein: CATSRDWRGTSYGYTF. CDR3 DNA sequence: TGTGCCACCAGCAGAGATTGGAGGGGAACTTCCTATGGCTACACCTTC.

The V gene is TRBV6-4, the J gene TRBJ2-1, with TRBD2 matching over 12 bases. Germline trimming cut 5 bases from V and 4 bases from J; bases unmatched to any gene: 3. CDR3 length: 15 amino acids. Germline values: CDR1 MRHNA, CDR2 SNTAGT. The CDR3 DNA reads as TGTGCCAGCAGTTCGACTAGCGGGGGTTACAATGAGCAGTTCTTC. It encodes CASSSTSGGYNEQFF.

This rearrangement joins TRBV15 to TRBJ2-1; maybe TRBD1 (6 bases). Looked up from germline, CDR1 is LNHNV and CDR2 is YYDKDF (reference sequence). The CDR3 spans 14 residues. With 2 bases removed from V and 4 bases from J, the gap between germline ends came to 9 bases. CDR3 sequence reads: CATSRQGSYNEQFF. The CDR3 DNA follows: TGTGCCACCAGCAGACAGGGGAGTTACAATGAGCAGTTCTTC.

V is TRBV11-3 and J is TRBJ2-4, with a possible D match to TRBD2 (6 bases). The germline V and J ends were trimmed by 3 bases and 6 bases, with 15 bases remaining between them. CDR1 SGHNT and CDR2 YENEEA come from the germline V gene. This CDR3 is 15 amino acids long. The CDR3 protein is CASSFAWGEANIQYF. In DNA, the CDR3 is TGTGCCAGCAGCTTCGCGTGGGGGGAAGCAAACATTCAGTACTTC.

This sequence joins TRBV7-9 and TRBJ2-2, with D unclear. The ends were cut back, 3 bases at V and 0 bases at J, with 8 bases in the middle. This CDR3 spans 15 amino acids. Per the germline V gene, CDR1 is SEHNR and CDR2 is FQNEAQ (reference sequence). The CDR3 region has the DNA TGTGCCAGCAGCTTCACGTACTCGAACACCGGGGAGCTGTTTTTT. It specifies CASSFTYSNTGELFF. The entire variable domain, with the rest obtained from reference TRBV7-9 and TRBJ2-2, is as follows: DTGVSQNPRHKITKRGQNVTFRCDPISEHNRLYWYRQTLGQGPEFLTYFQNEAQLEKSRLLSDRFSAERPKGSFSTLEIQRTEQGDSAMYLCASSFTYSNTGELFFGEGSRLTVL.

The genes are TRBV30 and TRBJ1-2; TRBD1 aligns across 7 bases. This CDR3 has 11 residues. Trimming removed 7 bases from V and 6 bases from J; junction bases left unmatched: 5. Germline CDR1 GTSNPN, CDR2 SVGIG (reference sequence). The CDR3 nucleotides are TGTGCCTACGGGAGGGGGCATGGCTACACCTTC. It codes for CAYGRGHGYTF.

J is TRBJ1-2 and V is TRBV3-1 (or the pseudogene TRBV3-2); no definite D call. This CDR3 is 16 amino acids long. Germline assignment: CDR1 LGHDT and CDR2 YNNKEL (reference sequence). Trimming took off 5 bases at V and 2 bases at J, with 18 bases between the two ends. The chain's CDR3 is CASSASTADLNYGYTF. CDR3 DNA sequence: TGTGCCAGCAGCGCTTCGACCGCGGATTTAAACTATGGCTACACCTTC.

The V gene is TRBV10-3, the J gene TRBJ2-3; TRBD2 is a possible D gene (6 bases). The CDR3 is made up of 13 amino acids. Germline CDR1 ENHRY, CDR2 SYGVKD. Trimming stripped 6 bases from V and 3 bases from J, with 10 bases between. The chain's CDR3 is CAISGTRTDTQYF. The CDR3 DNA is TGTGCCATCAGCGGGACTCGTACAGATACGCAGTATTTT.

The CDR3 sequence is CASSLGTGGPEFF. As DNA, the CDR3 is TGTGCCAGCAGTTTGGGGACGGGGGGGCCGGAGTTCTTC. This chain connects TRBV27 to TRBJ2-1; 8 bases match TRBD2. CDR1 and CDR2 from the germline V gene are MNHEY and SMNVEV (reference sequence). Trimming at V came to 3 bases and at J to 14 bases, leaving 9 bases not matched to a gene. The CDR3 covers 13 residues.

Points on this clone: Other DNA sequences within the sample encode an identical CDR3. The J gene is TRBJ2-5, the V gene TRBV12-3 or TRBV12-4; D ambiguous. V lost 5 bases to trimming and J lost 5 bases, with 9 bases between them. This CDR3 spans 12 amino acids. CDR3 amino acids: CASSPLRETQYF. The CDR3 nucleotides are TGTGCCAGCAGTCCACTCCGGGAGACCCAGTACTTC.

The chain couples TRBV5-4 to TRBJ1-6, with D uncertain. CDR1 is SGHNT, CDR2 YYREEE, per germline (reference sequence). The CDR3 runs 15 residues. Trimming left V 0 bases short and J 7 bases short, with 11 bases between. In DNA form, the CDR3 reads TGTGCCAGCAGCTTGGGGGCAGCGGTAAATTCACCCCTCCACTTT. Encoded protein: CASSLGAAVNSPLHF.

This chain connects TRBV11-2 to TRBJ2-5; 11 bases are shared with TRBD2. Germline CDR1 SGHAT, CDR2 FQNNGV. The CDR3 consists of 15 residues. Trimming cost V 3 bases and J 3 bases; bases outside gene matches: 3. CDR3: CASSFQLAGEETQYF. The CDR3 nucleotides are TGTGCCAGCAGCTTCCAACTAGCGGGGGAAGAGACCCAGTACTTC.

The V and J genes are TRBV6-5 and TRBJ2-5; maybe TRBD2 (5 bases). Germline V CDR1 and CDR2: MNHEY, SVGAGI. V lost 7 bases and J lost 4, with 13 bases in between. The length of the CDR3 is 13 residues. The chain's CDR3 is CASNPLGLETQYF. CDR3 in DNA: TGTGCCAGCAACCCACTAGGGTTAGAGACCCAGTACTTC.

V is TRBV4-2 and J is TRBJ2-7; 10 nucleotides agree with TRBD2. The V gene end was trimmed by 0 bases and the J gene end by 4 bases; junction bases not matched to a gene: 3. The V gene's germline CDR1 is LGHNA and CDR2 YNFKEQ. The CDR3 runs 15 residues. CDR3 loop: CASSQEGTSVYEQYF. The CDR3 DNA sequence: TGTGCCAGCAGCCAAGAAGGGACTAGCGTATACGAGCAGTACTTC.

The V call is TRBV5-1, the J call TRBJ2-3; TRBD2 aligns across 9 bases. The germline CDR1 and CDR2 sequences are SGHRS and YFSETQ. This CDR3 is 13 amino acids long. V shed 4 bases and J 5 bases; nucleotides not matched to a gene: 2. CDR3 DNA sequence: TGCGCCAGCAGCAGAGCGGGGGGAGATACGCAGTATTTT. Protein sequence: CASSRAGGDTQYF.

The genes are TRBV19 and TRBJ1-2; D is perhaps TRBD1 (5 bases). The V end lost 6 bases, the J end lost 5 bases, and 7 bases lay between the germline ends. This CDR3 is built from 11 residues. Germline-derived CDR1 and CDR2 are LNHDA and SQIVND (reference sequence). The CDR3 sequence: CASSQGYGYTF. The CDR3 DNA follows: TGTGCCAGTAGCCAGGGTTATGGCTACACCTTC.

This sequence joins TRBV27 and TRBJ1-5, with D perhaps TRBD1 (5 bases). The V and J ends lost 3 bases and 6 bases respectively, with 12 bases between them. CDR3 length: 14 residues. Germline V lookup: CDR1 MNHEY, CDR2 SMNVEV (reference sequence). The DNA for the CDR3 is TGTGCCAGCAGTTTGTCGGGGGAGGGTCAGCCCCAGCATTTT. Its translation is CASSLSGEGQPQHF.

This clone appeared once. This chain uses TRBV14 with TRBJ2-5; 9 nucleotides align to TRBD1. From germline, CDR1 is SGHDN and CDR2 FVKESK. V was clipped by 1 base and J by 4 bases; unmatched bases: 4. The CDR3 has 15 amino acids. This CDR3 reads CASSQVNRGPETQYF. The CDR3 nucleotides read TGTGCCAGCAGCCAAGTTAACAGGGGGCCAGAGACCCAGTACTTC.

CDR3 nucleotides: TGTGCCAGCAGTTTCATCACACCCGGGGAGCTGTTTTTT. It is translated as CASSFITPGELFF. This rearrangement joins TRBV27 to TRBJ2-2; no clear D gene. Trimming pared 3 bases from V and 6 bases from J, leaving 8 bases between. CDR3 length equals 13 residues. Germline loops: CDR1 MNHEY, CDR2 SMNVEV (reference sequence).

The chain carries TRBV6-6 and TRBJ1-1; no clear D. The ends were cut back, 7 bases at V and 0 bases at J, with 12 bases in the middle. The CDR3 has 14 amino acids. The V gene's germline CDR1 is MNHNY and CDR2 SVGAGI (reference sequence). The CDR3 sequence: CASMREFMNTEAFF. CDR3 nucleotide sequence: TGTGCCAGCATGAGGGAGTTCATGAACACTGAAGCTTTCTTT.

This chain connects TRBV28 to TRBJ1-1; 11 bases are shared with TRBD1. CDR1 is MDHEN, CDR2 SYDVKM, per germline. V lost 5 bases, J lost 2 bases, and 4 bases stayed unmatched. CDR3 length: 15 amino acids. CDR3 sequence reads: CASSEGTGGNTEAFF. DNA for the CDR3: TGTGCCAGCAGTGAAGGGACAGGGGGAAACACTGAAGCTTTCTTT.

The table lists this clone with a few counts. The chain uses TRBV21-1 and TRBJ2-7; the DNA was not compared with TRBD1, the D call given in the table. TRBV21-1 is recorded as a pseudogene. The CDR3 loop spans 15 amino acids. DNA of the CDR3: TGTGCCAGCAGCAAAAAGAGGGGACACCACTACGAGCAGTACGTC. This encodes CASSKKRGHHYEQYV.

The rearrangement joins TRBV13 to TRBJ1-3, with D possibly being TRBD1 (6 bases). The CDR3 loop spans 15 amino acids. Germline CDR1 PRHDT, CDR2 FYEKMQ (reference sequence). Trimming left V 2 bases short and J 7 bases short, with 15 bases between. CDR3 coding DNA: TGTGCCAGCAGCTTAATACAGGGTCAATGGAACACCATATATTTT. It translates to CASSLIQGQWNTIYF.